The 29 T cell receptor beta chains presented below share a single source sample, sequenced in a study of shared clonotypes between healthy human individuals. Naive CD8 cells were CD45RO-negative, positively selected for CCR7, excluding terminally differentiated effector memory CD45RA+ cells. The repertoire was sequenced with immunoSEQ multiplex PCR; TCRdb's copy has only in-frame clones and lacks some. The sample lists about 2 million clones; roughly 95% were seen once. Sequencing was done on a sample of naive CD8+ T cells sorted from blood. Source of these receptors: a man between 18 and 29 years old in good health.

V gene TRBV5-1 combines with J gene TRBJ2-1, with 7 bases matching TRBD1. Unmatched junction bases numbered 9, after V lost 6 bases and J lost 3 bases. Germline assignment: CDR1 SGHRS and CDR2 YFSETQ. The CDR3 covers 15 residues. The CDR3 sequence: CASKVGAGGYNEQFF. The CDR3 nucleotides read TGCGCCAGCAAGGTCGGGGCAGGGGGCTACAATGAGCAGTTCTTC.

The rearrangement uses TRBV27 and TRBJ2-3; D call uncertain. Deletions cut 4 bases from V and 1 base from J, with 12 bases between. The length of the CDR3 is 15 residues. Germline loops: CDR1 MNHEY, CDR2 SMNVEV (reference sequence). The CDR3 DNA reads as TGTGCCAGCAGTTCGACGGGTGGAGGCACAGATACGCAGTATTTT. Its protein product is CASSSTGGGTDTQYF.

The chain is built from TRBV4-1 and TRBJ1-2; D is uncertain. V was cut by 4 bases and J by 4 bases, with 13 bases left in between. This CDR3 is 14 amino acids long. CDR1 is MGHRA and CDR2 is YSYEKL in the germline V gene. CDR3 sequence reads: CASSPKSAGYGYTF. CDR3 DNA: TGCGCCAGCAGCCCGAAGAGTGCGGGCTATGGCTACACCTTC.

The chain couples TRBV25-1 to TRBJ2-1; TRBD1 matches 7 bases. CDR3 size: 14 residues. CDR1 is MGHDK and CDR2 is SYGVNS in the germline V gene. J was trimmed by 6 bases and V by 0 bases; bases with no gene match: 2. The CDR3 DNA reads TGTGCCAGCAGTGAATATAGACAGGGCAATGAGCAGTTCTTC. This gives the protein CASSEYRQGNEQFF.

The chain recombines TRBV27 with TRBJ1-6; D is undetermined. The CDR3 covers 12 residues. The V end lost 5 bases, the J end lost 10 bases, and 9 bases lay between the germline ends. The germline V gene has CDR1 MNHEY and CDR2 SMNVEV (reference sequence). CDR3 in DNA: TGTGCCAGCAGTCCCCCCCACTCACCCCTCCACTTT. The encoded protein is CASSPPHSPLHF.

This clone occurred once. The V call is TRBV4-1, the J call TRBJ1-2; D is possibly TRBD1 (5 bases). Trimming took off 4 bases at V and 4 bases at J, with 19 bases between the two ends. The CDR3 length is 16 residues. Germline CDR1 is MGHRA and CDR2 is YSYEKL. The CDR3 DNA reads TGCGCCAGCAGCCCGCGCTCGGGGGGGGACGGCTATGGCTACACCTTC. The encoded protein is CASSPRSGGDGYGYTF.

The chain employs TRBV11-2 and TRBJ2-7; D is undetermined. V lost 5 bases and J 5 bases, leaving 10 bases between the germline ends. CDR3 length: 12 amino acids. The germline V gene encodes CDR1 SGHAT and CDR2 FQNNGV. The CDR3 region is CASSTSPNEQYF. The CDR3 DNA sequence: TGTGCCAGCAGCACCTCTCCCAACGAGCAGTACTTC.

The chain couples TRBV27 to TRBJ2-7; 9 bases align to TRBD2. With V trimmed by 3 bases and J by 3 bases, 6 bases remained unmatched. CDR1 is MNHEY and CDR2 is SMNVEV in the germline V gene (reference sequence). The CDR3 is made up of 15 amino acids. The DNA for the CDR3 is TGTGCCAGCAGTTTTGCGGGAGGGGAGGTCTACGAGCAGTACTTC. This sequence encodes CASSFAGGEVYEQYF.

The genes are TRBV18 and TRBJ2-5; D is unresolved. Germline-derived CDR1 and CDR2 are KGHSH and LQKENI. The V and J ends lost 5 bases and 4 bases respectively, with 14 bases between them. The CDR3 has 14 amino acids. CDR3 DNA: TGTGCCAGCTCAGCTAGGGAAGATGTAGAGACCCAGTACTTC. Residues: CASSAREDVETQYF.

V and J are TRBV5-4 and TRBJ2-1; maybe TRBD2 (6 bases). The V end was cut by 5 bases, the J end by 4 bases, with 16 bases between. This CDR3 region has 15 residues. The V gene's germline CDR1 is SGHNT and CDR2 YYREEE (reference sequence). In DNA, the CDR3 is TGTGCCAGCAGAGGAGGGGACGACGGATACAATGAGCAGTTCTTC. Protein product: CASRGGDDGYNEQFF.

A word on this clone: This sample also contains other DNA sequences that code for the same CDR3. CDR3 sequence reads: CASSYHRGSSYEQYF. DNA of the CDR3: TGTGCCAGCAGTTACCACAGGGGGAGCTCCTACGAGCAGTACTTC. This chain uses TRBV6-5 with TRBJ2-7, with 8 bases aligning to TRBD1. The ends lost 2 bases at V and 0 bases at J; junction bases unmatched: 3. The germline V gene has CDR1 MNHEY and CDR2 SVGAGI. The CDR3 runs to 15 residues.

J is TRBJ2-2 and V is TRBV23-1; 8 bases match TRBD1. TRBV23-1 qualifies as an ORF whose function is uncertain. The CDR3 length is 15 residues. The V gene end was trimmed by 4 bases and the J gene end by 3 bases; junction bases not matched to a gene: 4. The CDR3 sequence is CASSLQGADTGELFF. The CDR3 coding sequence is TGCGCCAGCAGTCTTCAGGGGGCGGACACCGGGGAGCTGTTTTTT.

This chain connects TRBV5-8 to TRBJ1-4; D unclear. The CDR3 spans 14 residues. Trimming left V 1 base short and J 6 bases short, with 10 bases between. From germline, CDR1 is SGHTS and CDR2 YDEGEE. CDR3 protein: CASSLRYTYEKLFF. DNA for the CDR3: TGTGCCAGCAGCTTGAGGTACACATATGAAAAACTGTTTTTT.

The chain uses TRBV5-1 and TRBJ2-7, with no clear D. V was cut by 4 bases and J by 7 bases, with 15 bases left in between. The CDR3 is 13 amino acids. Germline V CDR1 and CDR2: SGHRS, YFSETQ. The CDR3: CASSPDGPREQYF. The CDR3 DNA follows: TGCGCCAGCAGCCCTGACGGGCCGAGAGAGCAGTACTTC. Full variable domain (missing parts from reference TRBV5-1 and TRBJ2-7): KAGVTQTPRYLIKTRGQQVTLSCSPISGHRSVSWYQQTPGQGLQFLFEYFSETQRNKGNFPGRFSGRQFSNSRSEMNVSTLELGDSALYLCASSPDGPREQYFGPGTRLTVT.

V usage is TRBV28 and J usage is TRBJ1-5, with 7 bases aligning to TRBD1. Germline V gives CDR1 MDHEN, CDR2 SYDVKM. J lost 7 bases, V lost 4 bases, and 10 bases had no gene match. This CDR3 is 15 amino acids long. The DNA for the CDR3 is TGTGCCAGCAGTTATTTTACTCAGGGGGGGCAGCCCCAGCATTTT. Protein sequence: CASSYFTQGGQPQHF. Combining the CDR3 with reference TRBV28 and TRBJ1-5 gives the whole variable domain DVKVTQSSRYLVKRTGEKVFLECVQDMDHENMFWYRQDPGLGLRLIYFSYDVKMKEKGDIPEGYSVSREKKERFSLILESASTNQTSMYLCASSYFTQGGQPQHFGDGTRLSIL.

The chain employs TRBV9 and TRBJ2-3; 7 nucleotides agree with TRBD2. The CDR3 totals 16 residues. From germline, CDR1 is SGDLS and CDR2 YYNGEE. J gave up 2 bases and V 0 bases, and 6 bases lay outside the gene matches. CDR3 sequence reads: CASSVEGLPSTDTQYF. CDR3 in DNA: TGTGCCAGCAGCGTAGAGGGACTACCCTCCACAGATACGCAGTATTTT.

This clone was seen only once. The V call is TRBV7-8, the J call TRBJ2-1; D might be TRBD2 (5 bases). CDR3 size: 14 residues. The V and J ends lost 1 base and 6 bases respectively, with 10 bases between them. In germline, CDR1 is SGHVS, CDR2 FQNEAQ. The CDR3 DNA reads TGTGCCAGCAGCTTAGATACGCGGGTCAATGAGCAGTTCTTC. Its protein product is CASSLDTRVNEQFF.

The count of this clone is one. The rearrangement links TRBV4-3 to TRBJ2-7; TRBD2 might be the D (5 bases). CDR3 length: 17 residues. Trimming cost V 3 bases and J 0 bases, with 18 bases left between them. Germline assignment: CDR1 LGHNA and CDR2 YSLEER. CDR3 region: CASSQDLEGSRSYEQYF. The CDR3 nucleotides are TGCGCCAGCAGCCAGGACCTCGAGGGATCGCGCTCCTACGAGCAGTACTTC.

The chain has TRBV4-3 and TRBJ1-2, with D possibly TRBD1 on 6 matching bases. This CDR3 is built from 15 residues. The germline gives CDR1 LGHNA, CDR2 YSLEER. Trimming took off 0 bases at V and 3 bases at J, with 11 bases between the two ends. The CDR3 sequence: CASSQDPGADYGYTF. DNA of the CDR3: TGCGCCAGCAGCCAAGATCCAGGGGCAGACTATGGCTACACCTTC.

About this clone: The same CDR3 arises from other DNA sequences in this sample as well. The chain couples TRBV13 to TRBJ2-5; D tentatively fits TRBD1 or TRBD2 (7 bases each). V lost 3 bases, J lost 2 bases, and 10 bases lay in between. The CDR3 extends over 14 amino acids. The germline V gene has CDR1 PRHDT and CDR2 FYEKMQ (reference sequence). CDR3 region: CASSFRGGQETQYF. The CDR3 coding sequence is TGTGCCAGCAGCTTCAGGGGGGGACAAGAGACCCAGTACTTC.

The CDR3 DNA reads as TGTGCCAGCAGCTCTGGACGGGAATTCTTGGCTAATGAAAAACTGTTTTTT. Residues: CASSSGREFLANEKLFF. This chain links TRBV13 with TRBJ1-4, with D uncertain. With 4 bases removed from V and 3 bases from J, the gap between germline ends came to 18 bases. The CDR3 covers 17 residues. The V gene's germline CDR1 is PRHDT and CDR2 FYEKMQ (reference sequence).

The rearrangement uses TRBV19 and TRBJ1-6, with D possibly TRBD1 on 5 matching bases. Germline loops: CDR1 LNHDA, CDR2 SQIVND (reference sequence). V gave up 5 bases and J gave up 12 bases, with 17 bases separating them. The CDR3 length is 14 residues. This chain's CDR3 is CASSQPGPMGPLHF. DNA of the CDR3: TGTGCCAGTAGTCAGCCAGGGCCAATGGGACCCCTCCACTTT.

V usage is TRBV19 and J usage is TRBJ2-7; 10 bases map to TRBD1. The ends lost 3 bases at V and 3 bases at J; junction bases unmatched: 2. CDR1 and CDR2 (germline): LNHDA, SQIVND (reference sequence). This CDR3 spans 14 amino acids. The DNA of the CDR3 is TGTGCCAGTAGTATCGACAGGGGGCACTACGAGCAGTACTTC. This gives the protein CASSIDRGHYEQYF.

This clone was seen a single time. V usage is TRBV7-2 and J usage is TRBJ2-5; D might be TRBD1 (6 bases). Germline V lookup: CDR1 SGHTA, CDR2 FQGNSA. Deletions cut 5 bases from V and 1 base from J, with 14 bases between. There are 15 residues in the CDR3. The CDR3 nucleotides are TGTGCCAGCAGCCCCTTTGGACAGCCCCAAGAGACCCAGTACTTC. As protein: CASSPFGQPQETQYF.

The CDR3 bases are TGTGCCAGCAGCCTAGGACTAGCGGGCTTAAGCTCCTACGAGCAGTACTTC. Protein sequence: CASSLGLAGLSSYEQYF. The chain has TRBV7-8 and TRBJ2-7, with 11 bases aligning to TRBD2. The V segment lost 5 bases and the J segment 0 bases; nucleotides outside the gene matches: 9. The CDR3 has 17 amino acids. Germline V CDR1 and CDR2: SGHVS, FQNEAQ.

The genes are TRBV6-5 and TRBJ1-5; D remains unclear. CDR1 and CDR2 from the germline V gene are MNHEY and SVGAGI. The CDR3 runs to 13 residues. The ends were cut back, 0 bases at V and 9 bases at J, with 9 bases in the middle. CDR3 protein: CASSYSRGGPQHF. In nucleotides, the CDR3 is TGTGCCAGCAGTTACTCGCGGGGAGGGCCCCAGCATTTT.

J is TRBJ2-7 and V is TRBV11-2, with 9 nucleotides matching TRBD1. V shed 1 base, J shed 3 bases, and the junction held 4 bases outside the gene matches. The V gene's germline CDR1 is SGHAT and CDR2 FQNNGV. There are 15 residues in the CDR3. CDR3 amino acids: CASSLGGDRVYEQYF. The CDR3 DNA follows: TGTGCCAGCAGCTTAGGAGGGGACAGGGTCTACGAGCAGTACTTC.

The CDR3 sequence is CASRPGLSSTDTQYF. The CDR3 nucleotides are TGCGCCAGCAGGCCGGGACTATCTAGCACAGATACGCAGTATTTT. The gene calls are TRBV10-1 and TRBJ2-3; TRBD2 matches at 7 bases. From germline, CDR1 is WNHNN and CDR2 SYGVQD (reference sequence). V trimming: 6 bases; J trimming: 0 bases; junction bases outside the gene matches: 6. CDR3 size: 15 residues.

For this clone: The same CDR3 is also encoded by other DNA sequences in this sample. V gene TRBV19 combines with J gene TRBJ2-7; D may be TRBD1 (6 bases). Germline values: CDR1 LNHDA, CDR2 SQIVND (reference sequence). CDR3 size: 13 residues. V was clipped by 5 bases and J by 4 bases, with 12 bases between them. The CDR3 nucleotides read TGTGCCAGTAGTGCCGGCAGGGGATACGAGCAGTACTTC. Translating it yields CASSAGRGYEQYF.